This TCR beta chain was sequenced during a study of T cells after yellow fever vaccination. Findings and caveats of the study: Some clonotypes were seen in both the CD4 and the CD8 compartments. These made up a small share and likely arose from convergent recombination. From the bulk population, abundant clonotypes could contaminate and appear within FACS-sorted repertoires.

The CDR3 loop spans 13 amino acids. Germline V gene data show CDR1 as MNHEY and CDR2 as SVGEGT. V gave up 4 bases and J gave up 0 bases; unmatched junction bases: 0. It was through 5'RACE template switching that TCR cDNA was made, with a universal primer site and UMIs added. TCRdb reprocessed the 5' RACE reads via MiXCR and lists one record per CDR3 protein. Here the sample spans some 600,000 distinct CDR3 sequences, around a sixth being singletons. A few counts support this clonotype. Its target is not known. The source material was PBMCs, sampled 5 days after the first yellow fever vaccination. The clonotype was recovered from a man aged 18-30 years who received the YFV17D yellow fever vaccine. The chain recombines TRBV6-2 or TRBV6-3 with TRBJ2-7, with 7 nucleotides matching TRBD2. The CDR3 loop reads CASSWDYSYEQYV. The CDR3 DNA is TGTGCCAGCAGTTGGGACTACTCCTACGAGCAGTACGTC.